Listed here are 27 T cell receptor beta chains from one sample, sequenced in a study of CD8 T cells in ankylosing spondylitis. TCRdb reprocessed the 5' RACE reads with MiXCR, giving one entry per CDR3 protein. There are 150,000 to 200,000 distinct CDR3 sequences in the sample; 11% occur only once, and 29% lies in the top ten. Sample: blood, either unsorted or a sorted T cell fraction (not recorded which). The receptors stem from a male donor with ankylosing spondylitis or in good health (not recorded which).

The chain is built from TRBV7-7 and TRBJ2-5, with 7 nucleotides matching TRBD1. The CDR3 runs 15 residues. V gave up 5 bases and J gave up 4 bases; unmatched junction bases: 10. Looked up from germline, CDR1 is SSHAT and CDR2 is FNYEAQ (reference sequence). CDR3 sequence (DNA): TGTGCCAGCAGCACAAGAAGGACAGGCGGAGAGACCCAGTACTTC. It specifies CASSTRRTGGETQYF. The full variable domain, with the rest looked up from reference TRBV7-7 and TRBJ2-5, is GAGVSQSPRYKVTKRGQDVTLRCDPISSHATLYWYQQALGQGPEFLTYFNYEAQPDKSGLPSDRFSAERPEGSISTLTIQRTEQRDSAMYRCASSTRRTGGETQYFGPGTRLLVL.

The gene calls are TRBV5-1 and TRBJ2-2; 7 nucleotides line up with TRBD2. Germline loops: CDR1 SGHRS, CDR2 YFSETQ. V was clipped by 2 bases and J by 7 bases; unmatched bases: 5. This CDR3 contains 14 residues. The CDR3 coding sequence is TGCGCCAGCAGCTTAGCGGGAAGGGACGGGGAGCTGTTTTTT. Protein sequence: CASSLAGRDGELFF.

This clonotype was seen many times. The gene calls are TRBV20-1 and TRBJ2-7, with TRBD1 identical over 7 bases. V shed 3 bases, J shed 4 bases, and the junction held 9 bases outside the gene matches. CDR1 and CDR2 from the germline V gene are DFQATT and SNEGSKA (reference sequence). The CDR3 extends over 14 amino acids. For the CDR3, the DNA is TGCAGTGCTAGGGGGCCGGGACAGCGTTACGAGCAGTACTTC. This gives the protein CSARGPGQRYEQYF.

The rearrangement joins TRBV12-3 or TRBV12-4 to TRBJ1-2, with D perhaps matching TRBD1 (5 bases). This CDR3 spans 14 amino acids. V dropped 2 bases and J dropped 7 bases, with 14 bases sitting between them. This CDR3 is CASSLQGRVSGYTF. In DNA, the CDR3 is TGTGCCAGCAGTTTACAGGGTCGTGTAAGTGGCTACACCTTC.

This clonotype appeared many times. The chain carries TRBV5-1 and TRBJ1-1; possible D gene TRBD1, 6 bases. The germline CDR1 and CDR2 sequences are SGHRS and YFSETQ. Trimming cost V 1 base and J 3 bases, with 10 bases left between them. The CDR3 totals 14 residues. The chain's CDR3 is CASSLTGSDTEAFF. Here the CDR3 DNA reads TGCGCCAGCAGCTTGACAGGGTCTGACACTGAAGCTTTCTTT.

The chain joins TRBV2 to TRBJ2-1; D perhaps matches TRBD2 (6 bases). V lost 6 bases to trimming and J lost 6 bases, with 18 bases between them. CDR1 is SNHLY, CDR2 FYNNEI, per germline. There are 15 residues in the CDR3. The CDR3 loop reads CASRGLASPSNEQFF. CDR3 nucleotide sequence: TGTGCCAGCAGGGGACTGGCCTCCCCCTCCAATGAGCAGTTCTTC. The complete variable domain, with remaining parts taken from reference TRBV2 and TRBJ2-1, reads EPEVTQTPSHQVTQMGQEVILRCVPISNHLYFYWYRQILGQKVEFLVSFYNNEISEKSEIFDDQFSVERPDGSNFTLKIRSTKLEDSAMYFCASRGLASPSNEQFFGPGTRLTVL.

The rearrangement uses TRBV7-9 and TRBJ1-1; D is unresolved. In germline, CDR1 is SEHNR, CDR2 FQNEAQ (reference sequence). This CDR3 spans 13 amino acids. Deletions cut 7 bases from V and 1 base from J, with 10 bases between. The CDR3 spells CASNRLGNTEAFF. The CDR3 nucleotides are TGTGCCAGCAACCGGTTGGGGAACACTGAAGCTTTCTTT.

This clonotype has a single count. No conserved phenylalanine or tryptophan ends this CDR3, so it is likely a read error. The chain links TRBV24-1 to TRBJ2-4, with a weak D call TRBD1 (7 bases). The V gene's germline CDR1 is KGHDR and CDR2 SFDVKD. The length of the CDR3 is 17 residues. CDR3 sequence (DNA): TGTGCCACCAGTTCTACACGGGGCGGGACAGCCGAAAACATTCAGTACCTC. Translation: CATSSTRGGTAENIQYL.

This clonotype was recorded at least ten times. The V call is TRBV29-1, the J call TRBJ1-2; TRBD1 might be the D (6 bases). V was shortened by 8 bases and J by 8 bases, with 21 bases between the two germline ends. The CDR3 extends over 13 amino acids. The V gene's germline CDR1 is SQVTM and CDR2 ANQGSEA. CDR3 nucleotide sequence: TGCAGCACTCGCCCCGGGGGCGCCGAGGGCTACACCTTC. Residues: CSTRPGGAEGYTF.

Ten or more counts support this clonotype. The chain recombines TRBV20-1 with TRBJ2-7; D may be TRBD1 or TRBD2 (5 bases each). The CDR3 is 11 residues long. V lost 5 bases, J lost 5 bases, and 10 bases lay in between. Germline V gene data show CDR1 as DFQATT and CDR2 as SNEGSKA (reference sequence). CDR3 region: CSAARGDEQYF. For the CDR3, the DNA is TGCAGTGCTGCGAGGGGTGACGAGCAGTACTTC.

V and J are TRBV28 and TRBJ2-1; 9 nucleotides agree with TRBD2. The CDR3 is 15 residues long. CDR1 and CDR2 from the germline V gene are MDHEN and SYDVKM. J was trimmed by 0 bases and V by 7 bases; bases with no gene match: 4. In nucleotides, the CDR3 is TGTGCCAGCACCTTTAGCGGGGGCTCCTACAATGAGCAGTTCTTC. Its translation: CASTFSGGSYNEQFF.

The chain couples TRBV29-1 to TRBJ1-5; tentatively, D is TRBD1 (6 bases). V was cut by 4 bases and J by 3 bases, with 7 bases left in between. Germline V lookup: CDR1 SQVTM, CDR2 ANQGSEA. This CDR3 has 12 residues. The CDR3 sequence: CSVAGANQPQHF. CDR3 nucleotide sequence: TGCAGCGTTGCAGGGGCCAATCAGCCCCAGCATTTT.

This chain uses TRBV5-4 with TRBJ1-6; possible D gene TRBD1, 5 bases. The CDR3 covers 15 residues. Germline values: CDR1 SGHNT, CDR2 YYREEE (reference sequence). V was clipped by 1 base and J by 7 bases, with 12 bases between them. In nucleotides, the CDR3 is TGTGCCAGCAGCTTGACAGGCACCTTAAATTCACCCCTCCACTTT. Translation: CASSLTGTLNSPLHF. Combining the CDR3 with reference TRBV5-4 and TRBJ1-6 gives the whole variable domain ETGVTQSPTHLIKTRGQQVTLRCSSQSGHNTVSWYQQALGQGPQFIFQYYREEENGRGNFPPRFSGLQFPNYSSELNVNALELDDSALYLCASSLTGTLNSPLHFGNGTRLTVT.

This clonotype has ten or more counts. The CDR3 sequence is CASGDPGQGANTEAFF. In DNA, the CDR3 is TGTGCCAGCGGGGATCCGGGACAGGGAGCGAACACTGAAGCTTTCTTT. The V gene is TRBV6-2 or TRBV6-3, the J gene TRBJ1-1; 9 bases are shared with TRBD1. V lost 8 bases, J lost 1 base, and 11 bases stayed unmatched. Germline V gene lookup returns CDR1 MNHEY and CDR2 SVGEGT. The CDR3 covers 16 residues.

This clonotype was detected ten times or more. V gene TRBV27 combines with J gene TRBJ2-2; TRBD1 is a possible D gene (10 bases). The germline CDR1 and CDR2 sequences are MNHEY and SMNVEV (reference sequence). CDR3 length: 18 amino acids. V dropped 8 bases and J dropped 4 bases, with 26 bases sitting between them. CDR3 coding DNA: TGTGCCAGCTTTACGGGACAGGGGTTAGCGGGAGTCACCGGGGAGCTGTTTTTT. Protein sequence: CASFTGQGLAGVTGELFF.

In its sample, this clonotype was seen many times. The chain recombines TRBV12-3 or TRBV12-4 with TRBJ2-5; D is uncertain. Trimming pared 1 base from V and 4 bases from J, leaving 7 bases between. This CDR3 has 13 residues. The DNA of the CDR3 is TGTGCCAGCAGTTTAGGGCTGGCAGAGACCCAGTACTTC. Translating it yields CASSLGLAETQYF.

This sequence joins TRBV12-3 or TRBV12-4 and TRBJ2-1; 9 nucleotides match TRBD1. The CDR3 consists of 17 residues. V was clipped by 5 bases and J by 2 bases; unmatched bases: 10. The CDR3 DNA is TGTGCCAGCAGTCCTCCCGGACAGGGGCATCCCTACAATGAGCAGTTCTTC. Amino acid sequence: CASSPPGQGHPYNEQFF.

This clonotype occurred many times. This chain connects TRBV20-1 to TRBJ1-2; 12 bases line up with TRBD1. The ends lost 3 bases at V and 14 bases at J; junction bases unmatched: 7. This CDR3 spans 12 amino acids. Germline V CDR1 and CDR2: DFQATT, SNEGSKA (reference sequence). CDR3 residues: CSASIGTGGNTF. The CDR3 region has the DNA TGCAGTGCTAGCATAGGGACAGGGGGCAATACCTTC.

This clonotype was seen more than once but under ten times. The V gene is TRBV12-3 or TRBV12-4, the J gene TRBJ2-3; D unresolved. V was clipped by 2 bases and J by 6 bases, with 12 bases between them. The CDR3 spans 14 residues. The DNA for the CDR3 is TGTGCCAGCAGTTTACCCGACTCCGTGGATACGCAGTATTTT. This translates into CASSLPDSVDTQYF.

In its sample, this clonotype was seen many times. V gene TRBV14 combines with J gene TRBJ2-5, with unresolved D. V was cut by 1 base and J by 5 bases, with 11 bases left in between. The CDR3 is made up of 14 amino acids. Germline V CDR1 and CDR2: SGHDN, FVKESK. The chain's CDR3 is CASSQGLREETQYF. As DNA, the CDR3 is TGTGCCAGCAGCCAAGGGTTAAGAGAGGAGACCCAGTACTTC.

The CDR3 reads CASSRPTDRGYEQYF. The DNA for the CDR3 is TGTGCCAGCAGTCGCCCCACTGACAGGGGGTACGAGCAGTACTTC. The gene calls are TRBV6-1 and TRBJ2-7, with TRBD1 matching over 9 bases. There are 15 residues in the CDR3. V was pared by 5 bases and J by 4 bases, with 9 bases of the junction left unmatched. Germline CDR1 is MNHNS and CDR2 is SASEGT.

This clonotype has at least ten counts. The chain combines TRBV7-6 with TRBJ2-7, with a possible D match to TRBD1 (5 bases). Trimming pared 2 bases from V and 1 base from J, leaving 12 bases between. This CDR3 is built from 15 residues. Germline loops: CDR1 SGHVS, CDR2 FNYEAQ. CDR3 nucleotides: TGTGCCAGCAGCTTATACGCAGGGTGGTCCTACGAGCAGTACTTC. Its protein product is CASSLYAGWSYEQYF.

The table lists this clonotype with many counts. The chain combines TRBV5-1 with TRBJ1-2; D is possibly TRBD1 (6 bases). The CDR3 has 17 amino acids. V lost 4 bases, J lost 0 bases, and 19 bases lay in between. Germline loops: CDR1 SGHRS, CDR2 YFSETQ. Here the CDR3 DNA reads TGCGCCAGCAGCCGAACATTTAGGGGGAGAACTAACTATGGCTACACCTTC. This gives the protein CASSRTFRGRTNYGYTF. Combining the CDR3 with reference TRBV5-1 and TRBJ1-2 gives the whole variable domain KAGVTQTPRYLIKTRGQQVTLSCSPISGHRSVSWYQQTPGQGLQFLFEYFSETQRNKGNFPGRFSGRQFSNSRSEMNVSTLELGDSALYLCASSRTFRGRTNYGYTFGSGTRLTVV.

The chain combines TRBV7-2 with TRBJ2-1; a weak D match, TRBD2 (5 bases). Trimming took 5 bases from V and 8 from J, leaving 16 bases between them. The CDR3 totals 14 residues. Germline V gene data show CDR1 as SGHTA and CDR2 as FQGNSA. In nucleotides, the CDR3 is TGTGCCAGCAGCCCGGGTTCTCTGCGGGATGAGCAGTTCTTC. It specifies CASSPGSLRDEQFF. Combining the CDR3 with reference TRBV7-2 and TRBJ2-1 gives the whole variable domain GAGVSQSPSNKVTEKGKDVELRCDPISGHTALYWYRQSLGQGLEFLIYFQGNSAPDKSGLPSDRFSAERTGGSVSTLTIQRTQQEDSAVYLCASSPGSLRDEQFFGPGTRLTVL.

The sample holds a few counts of this clonotype. This chain joins TRBV10-3 and TRBJ1-1; a possible D gene is TRBD1 (5 bases). CDR1 is ENHRY, CDR2 SYGVKD, per germline. The V and J ends lost 1 base and 6 bases respectively, with 12 bases between them. This CDR3 has 14 amino acids. The CDR3 sequence is CAISELDRRAEAFF. The CDR3 coding sequence is TGTGCCATCAGTGAGTTAGACAGAAGAGCTGAAGCTTTCTTT.

Ten or more counts support this clonotype. The chain links TRBV15 to TRBJ2-3; 16 bases match TRBD2. This CDR3 contains 16 residues. Germline trimming cut 4 bases from V and 3 bases from J; bases unmatched to any gene: 1. CDR1 is LNHNV, CDR2 YYDKDF, per germline (reference sequence). This CDR3 is CATSMGLAGGTDTQYF. CDR3 DNA: TGTGCCACCAGCATGGGACTAGCGGGAGGGACAGATACGCAGTATTTT. Looking up the rest from reference TRBV15 and TRBJ2-3 gives the full variable domain: DAMVIQNPRYQVTQFGKPVTLSCSQTLNHNVMYWYQQKSSQAPKLLFHYYDKDFNNEADTPDNFQSRRPNTSFCFLDIRSPGLGDTAMYLCATSMGLAGGTDTQYFGPGTRLTVL.

V and J are TRBV20-1 and TRBJ2-7; no reliable D call. The CDR3 covers 12 residues. The V end lost 2 bases, the J end lost 2 bases, and 7 bases lay between the germline ends. From germline, CDR1 is DFQATT and CDR2 SNEGSKA (reference sequence). The CDR3 DNA reads as TGCAGTGCTAGACCAGACCCCTACGAGCAGTACTTC. As protein: CSARPDPYEQYF.